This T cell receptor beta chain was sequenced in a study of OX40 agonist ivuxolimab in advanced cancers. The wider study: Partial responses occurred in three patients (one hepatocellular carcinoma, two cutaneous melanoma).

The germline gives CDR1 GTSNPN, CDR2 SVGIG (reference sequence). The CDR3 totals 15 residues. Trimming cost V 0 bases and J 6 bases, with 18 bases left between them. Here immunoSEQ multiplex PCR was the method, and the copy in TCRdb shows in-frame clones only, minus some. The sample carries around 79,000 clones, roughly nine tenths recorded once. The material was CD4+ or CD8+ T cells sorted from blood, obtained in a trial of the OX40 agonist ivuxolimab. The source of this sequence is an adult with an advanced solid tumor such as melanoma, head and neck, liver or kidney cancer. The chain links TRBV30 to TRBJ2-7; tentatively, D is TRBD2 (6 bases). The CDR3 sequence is CAWSVLGGLGREQYF. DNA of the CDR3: TGTGCCTGGAGTGTACTAGGAGGGCTCGGGCGCGAGCAGTACTTC.